This is a list of T cell receptor beta chains from one sample in a study of tumor and adjacent non-tumor tissue in lung cancer. MiXCR was run by TCRdb on the multiplex PCR reads, yielding one entry per CDR3 protein. Of 84,000 or so distinct CDR3 sequences in the sample, 61% were seen once. The specimen was lung tumor tissue. The receptors shown here come from a man between 65 and 85 years old with non-small cell lung cancer. CDR3s include the opening cysteine and the closing phenylalanine or tryptophan. D genes are given only for firm matches. Clone size is not always given. Where it is, it says once, few, many or a class for expanded clones.

TRBV28	TRBJ2-7	NA	NA	CVSSFGSPGYQQYF	TGTGTCAGCAGTTTTGGATCTCCCGGGTACCAGCAGTACTTC
TRBV29-1	TRBJ2-7	NA	NA	CSARGSGATYKQYF	TGCAGCGCTCGGGGGTCGGGAGCGACCTACAAGCAGTACTTC
TRBV11-2	TRBJ2-3	NA	NA	CASSLEAYTDMQYF	TGTGCAAGCAGCTTAGAAGCTTACACAGATATGCAGTATTTT
TRBV6-1	TRBJ2-1	many	NA	CASRGGNEQFF	TGTGCCAGCAGAGGAGGAAATGAGCAGTTCTTC
TRBV6-5	TRBJ2-2	NA	TRBD2	CASSGRGAAGEMFF	TGTGCTAGCAGTGGGCGGGGGGCCGCCGGGGAGATGTTTTTT
TRBV6-5	TRBJ1-3	NA	TRBD1	CVSSFTGGTGNAIYF	TGTGTCAGCAGTTTCACAGGGGGTACTGGAAACGCCATATATTTT
TRBV6-1	TRBJ2-5	NA	NA	CAISEKQGHQETQYF	TGTGCCATCAGTGAGAAACAGGGTCACCAAGAGACCCAGTACTTT
TRBV29-1	TRBJ2-2	NA	TRBD1	CTVGQGVGTGELFF	TGCACTGTTGGGCAGGGGGTGGGCACCGGGGAGCTGTTTTTT
TRBV6-5	TRBJ1-1	NA	NA	CTNSRTMNTEAFF	TGTACCAACAGCCGGACGATGAACACTGAAGCTTTCTTT
TRBV29-1	TRBJ1-2	many	NA	CSVGQGFYGYTF	TGCAGCGTCGGGCAGGGCTTTTATGGCTACACCTTC
TRBV29-1	TRBJ1-1	many	NA	CSVAQAMNTEAFF	TGCAGCGTTGCACAGGCAATGAACACTGAAGCTTTCTTT
TRBV12-3/TRBV12-4	TRBJ1-5	NA	NA	CVSSPATGTSDNQPQHF	TGTGTCAGCAGTCCCGCCACAGGGACGTCGGACAATCAGCCCCAGCATTTT
TRBV30	TRBJ2-3	NA	TRBD2	CAWAAAGGDTQYF	TGTGCCTGGGCTGCGGCGGGAGGGGATACGCAGTATTTT
TRBV29-1	TRBJ1-2	many	NA	CSVEPNSAPKGYTF	TGCAGCGTTGAACCGAATTCGGCACCGAAGGGCTACACCTTC
TRBV21-1	TRBJ1-2	NA	NA	CASTPRTGTTF	TGTGCCAGCACCCCTAGGACAGGGACCACCTTC
TRBV5-4	TRBJ2-5	few	NA	CASSRADLETQYF	TGTGCCAGCAGCCGGGCTGATTTGGAGACCCAGTACTTC
TRBV29-1	TRBJ2-7	many	TRBD2	CSVYLAGRYEQYF	TGCAGCGTGTACCTAGCGGGAAGGTACGAGCAGTACTTC
TRBV5-1	TRBJ2-1	few	NA	CASRVSGAYNEQFF	TGCGCCAGCAGGGTGTCGGGGGCCTACAATGAGCAGTTCTTC
TRBV11-1	TRBJ2-5	NA	NA	CASTRSDRQETRYF	TGTGCCAGCACCCGGAGTGATCGACAAGAGACCCGGTACTTC
TRBV28	TRBJ2-3	few	TRBD1	CASSRQGLTDTQYF	TGTGCCAGCAGCCGACAGGGATTAACAGATACGCAGTATTTT
TRBV30	TRBJ2-2	many	TRBD2	CAWRLAGGTGELFF	TGTGCCTGGAGACTAGCGGGGGGGACCGGGGAGCTGTTTTTT
TRBV4-2	TRBJ2-1	NA	TRBD2	CARSQEQSGGFNEQFF	TGTGCCAGAAGCCAAGAGCAAAGCGGGGGATTCAATGAACAGTTCTTC
TRBV20-1	TRBJ1-2	NA	NA	CSGSQVVDYGHTF	TGCAGTGGCTCGCAGGTGGTGGACTATGGCCACACCTTC
TRBV6-6	TRBJ1-1	NA	NA	CTSSYEFGGPHTEAFF	TGTACCAGCAGTTACGAATTCGGGGGGCCCCACACAGAAGCTTTCTTT
TRBV4-1	TRBJ1-5	many	TRBD1	CASSHVDRAYQPQHF	TGCGCCAGCAGCCATGTGGACAGGGCATATCAGCCCCAGCATTTT
TRBV20-1	TRBJ2-5	NA	NA	CSARGDGPRETRYF	TGCAGTGCTAGAGGTGACGGGCCGAGGGAGACCCGGTACTTC
TRBV29-1	TRBJ1-2	NA	TRBD1	CSIERQGEAYGYTF	TGCAGTATTGAGAGACAGGGGGAAGCCTATGGCTACACCTTC
TRBV28	TRBJ1-2	NA	TRBD1	CASRRQGSRRGYTF	TGTGCCAGCAGGAGACAGGGGTCGAGACGCGGCTACACCTTC
TRBV11-2	TRBJ2-2	medium-sized	NA	CASSQGPGELFF	TGTGCCAGCAGTCAGGGTCCCGGGGAGCTGTTTTTT
TRBV24-1	TRBJ2-1	NA	NA	CATSDLRGTENEQFF	TGTGCCACCAGTGATTTGCGGGGGACAGAAAATGAGCAGTTCTTC
TRBV30	TRBJ2-2	NA	NA	CACSVGRIITGELFF	TGTGCCTGTAGTGTAGGCAGGATTATTACCGGGGAGCTGTTTTTT
TRBV5-1	TRBJ1-1	NA	NA	CASSLAGGRTEAFF	TGCGCCAGCAGCTTGGCCGGGGGGCGGACTGAAGCTTTCTTT
TRBV11-2	TRBJ2-2	NA	NA	CASILDKGRTGELFF	TGTGCCAGCATCTTAGACAAGGGGAGAACCGGGGAGCTGTTTTTC
TRBV29-1	TRBJ1-5	NA	NA	CSVGRDGNQPRHF	TGCAGCGTTGGCCGGGACGGCAATCAGCCCCGGCATTTT
TRBV4-1	TRBJ1-1	many	NA	CASSQERVNTEAFF	TGCGCCAGCAGCCAAGAACGGGTGAACACTGAAGCTTTCTTT
TRBV28	TRBJ2-5	once	NA	CASSIGGRQETLYF	TGTGCCAGCAGTATTGGGGGACGGCAAGAGACCCTGTACTTC
TRBV28	TRBJ2-7	many	TRBD2	CASSLLGGGGGYEQYF	TGTGCCAGCAGTTTATTGGGTGGCGGGGGGGGCTACGAGCAGTACTTC
TRBV28	TRBJ1-2	NA	NA	CASSARGGYGYTF	TGTGCCAGCAGTGCCAGGGGTGGCTATGGCTACACCTTC
TRBV11-2	TRBJ2-2	NA	NA	CASSPQVTGELLF	TGTGCCAGCAGTCCACAGGTGACCGGGGAGCTGTTATTC
TRBV6-1	TRBJ1-2	NA	NA	CVSRAPLKGWSYTF	TGTGTCAGCAGAGCCCCATTAAAGGGGTGGAGCTACACCTTC
TRBV28	TRBJ2-6	once	TRBD1	CASSAGQGRRLSGANVLTF	TGTGCCAGCAGTGCCGGACAGGGGCGACGGCTCTCTGGGGCCAACGTCCTGACTTTC
TRBV6-2/TRBV6-3	TRBJ1-5	once	NA	CASSYHDSNQPRHF	TGTGCCAGCAGTTACCACGATAGCAATCAGCCTCGGCATTTT
TRBV11-2	TRBJ1-2	NA	TRBD1	CASRTGTGPFGYTF	TGTGCCAGCAGAACCGGGACAGGGCCGTTTGGCTACACCTTC
TRBV4-1	TRBJ1-4	few	TRBD1	CASSLAVRGREKLFF	TGCGCCAGCAGCCTAGCGGTCAGGGGGCGAGAAAAACTGTTTTTT
TRBV11-2	TRBJ2-2	NA	TRBD1	CSSCWDRNTGELFF	TGTTCCAGCTGCTGGGACAGAAACACCGGGGAGCTGTTCTTT
TRBV6-5	TRBJ1-2	NA	TRBD1	CASSRQGTANYDYTF	TGTGCCAGCAGTAGACAGGGGACGGCTAACTATGACTACACCTTC
TRBV11-2	TRBJ2-2	NA	NA	CASSLSTPWVVELFF	TGTGCCAGTAGCTTATCAACCCCCTGGGTCGTGGAGCTGTTTTTT
TRBV7-9	TRBJ2-5	few	NA	CASSEWGLRETQYF	TGTGCCAGCAGCGAATGGGGGCTTCGGGAGACCCAGTACTTC